This T cell receptor beta chain was sequenced for a study of T-cell reconstitution after alpha-beta-depleted transplantation in children. Notes on the study in general: T-cell counts and diversity at one year following transplant were attributed mainly to newly produced T cells. In patients about two months after transplant, alpha-beta T cells reportedly arose from several hundred expanded graft clones.

This clonotype has at least ten counts. Its antigen remains unknown. Unique molecular identifiers were incorporated into the prepared TCRbeta library. TCRdb analysed the PCR reads with MiXCR anew, one entry per CDR3 protein. The sample yields hundreds of thousands of distinct CDR3 sequences, roughly 11% seen once. There are 13 residues in the CDR3. Germline CDR1 SGHRS, CDR2 YFSETQ. Trimming took 3 bases from V and 1 from J, leaving 7 bases between them. This chain joins TRBV5-1 and TRBJ1-1, with D maybe TRBD1 (5 bases). This TCR came from a child less than two years old with acute myeloid leukemia, due to receive a stem cell transplant. The source was PBMCs, collected before TCRalphabeta/CD19-depleted stem cell transplant. The chain's CDR3 is CASSSTGNTEAFF. CDR3 sequence (DNA): TGCGCCAGCAGCTCAACAGGGAACACTGAAGCTTTCTTT.